The rows below give T cell receptor beta chains drawn from one sample of a study of T cell responses to AZD1222 COVID-19 vaccine. Profiled with immunoSEQ multiplex PCR; TCRdb holds only in-frame clones, not every one. The sample has around 110,000 clones, roughly 90% seen once. This specimen was peripheral blood, taken on day 0 of AZD1222 vaccination. The source is an adult in good health. Both conserved end residues are part of each CDR3. A D gene is named only where the DNA matches it firmly. Size is stated for part of the rows, as once, few or many counts, or as a class when the clone is expanded.

>TRBV6-4|NA|NA|TRBJ2-5
CASSTGPQETQYF
TGTGCCAGTTCTACGGGACCCCAAGAGACCCAGTACTTC
>TRBV11-1|NA|NA|TRBJ1-2
CASSLSRGANYGYTF
TGTGCCAGCAGCTTAAGTAGAGGCGCTAACTATGGCTACACCTTC
>TRBV9|once|NA|TRBJ2-1
CASSRGPNNEQFF
TGTGCCAGCTCTCGGGGGCCCAACAATGAGCAGTTCTTC
>TRBV27|NA|NA|TRBJ1-3
CASSSGGSGNTIYF
TGTGCCAGCAGTTCGGGAGGCTCTGGAAACACCATATATTTT
>TRBV24-1|NA|NA|TRBJ1-2
CATSDPDSRKGYTF
TGTGCCACCAGTGATCCAGACAGTCGAAAGGGCTACACCTTC
>TRBV4-1|NA|NA|TRBJ1-4
CASSATEGREKLFF
TGCGCCAGCAGCGCGACAGAGGGTCGAGAAAAACTGTTTTTT
>TRBV5-1|NA|NA|TRBJ1-2
CASSPTRNLYGYTF
TGCGCCAGCAGTCCTACACGGAACCTCTATGGCTACACCTTC
>TRBV30|NA|NA|TRBJ1-2
CAWYSGVGGYTF
TGTGCCTGGTATTCGGGGGTCGGGGGCTACACCTTC
>TRBV7-2|NA|NA|TRBJ1-6
CASSLELMTNSPLHF
TGTGCCAGCAGCTTAGAGCTGATGACTAATTCACCCCTCCACTTT
>TRBV19|NA|NA|TRBJ2-7
CASSIEEGGYEQYF
TGTGCCAGTAGTATAGAAGAGGGGGGCTACGAGCAGTACTTC
>TRBV5-1|NA|TRBD1|TRBJ1-4
CASTPQGDNEKLFF
TGCGCCAGCACCCCCCAGGGGGATAATGAAAAACTGTTTTTT
>TRBV2|NA|NA|TRBJ1-1
CASRERGGNTEAFF
TGTGCCAGCAGAGAAAGAGGGGGGAACACTGAAGCTTTCTTT
>TRBV28|NA|NA|TRBJ1-1
CASSFGGLGAFF
TGTGCCAGCAGTTTTGGAGGGCTCGGGGCTTTCTTT
>TRBV7-2|NA|NA|TRBJ2-7
CASSLATGSGSYEQYF
TGTGCCAGCAGCTTAGCGACCGGGAGCGGCTCCTACGAGCAGTACTTC
>TRBV27|NA|NA|TRBJ2-7
CASSFFQGYEQYF
TGTGCCAGCAGTTTCTTTCAGGGCTACGAGCAGTACTTC
>TRBV6-5|NA|NA|TRBJ2-2
CASRGDTGELFF
TGTGCCAGCAGGGGGGACACCGGGGAGCTGTTTTTT
>TRBV9|NA|TRBD1|TRBJ2-7
CASSQDRGYYEQYF
TGTGCCAGCAGCCAGGACAGGGGGTACTACGAGCAGTACTTC
>TRBV7-2|NA|TRBD1|TRBJ1-1
CASSSSGGNTEAFF
TGTGCCAGCAGCTCCTCAGGGGGGAACACTGAAGCTTTCTTT
>TRBV11-3|NA|TRBD2|TRBJ2-3
CASSSRLARDTQYF
TGTGCCAGCAGCTCTCGACTAGCGCGCGATACGCAGTATTTT
>TRBV6-5|NA|NA|TRBJ1-2
CASSYSLDYGYTF
TGTGCCAGCAGTTACTCACTAGATTATGGCTACACCTTC
>TRBV27|once|NA|TRBJ1-2
CASSRIQAGLYGYTF
TGTGCCAGCAGTCGGATCCAGGCCGGACTCTATGGCTACACCTTC
>TRBV7-3|NA|TRBD1|TRBJ2-1
CASSPDRVTYNEQFF
TGTGCCAGCAGCCCCGACAGGGTGACCTACAATGAGCAGTTCTTC
>TRBV6-6|NA|NA|TRBJ1-4
CASSLTGVRSLNEKLFF
TGTGCCAGCAGTCTCACGGGAGTCCGAAGCCTTAATGAAAAACTGTTTTTT
>TRBV9|NA|TRBD1|TRBJ2-1
CASSVENRGLNNEQFF
TGTGCCAGCAGCGTAGAAAACAGGGGGCTAAACAATGAGCAGTTCTTC
>TRBV30|NA|NA|TRBJ1-1
CAWSGTAEAFF
TGTGCCTGGAGTGGAACAGCTGAAGCTTTCTTT
>TRBV28|NA|NA|TRBJ2-7
CASSLATNRFDEQYF
TGTGCCAGCAGTTTAGCAACCAACAGATTCGACGAGCAGTACTTC
>TRBV7-9|NA|NA|TRBJ1-1
CASSKIPQKTNTEAFF
TGTGCCAGCAGCAAAATCCCACAAAAGACGAACACTGAAGCTTTCTTT
>TRBV3-1/TRBV3-2|NA|NA|TRBJ1-1
CASSQDSPGRAFF
TGTGCCAGCAGCCAAGATTCCCCAGGGCGGGCTTTCTTT
>TRBV24-1|few|NA|TRBJ1-5
CATSATDQPQHF
TGTGCCACCAGTGCCACTGATCAGCCCCAGCATTTT
>TRBV27|few|NA|TRBJ1-1
CASSLLLGTEAFF
TGTGCCAGCAGTTTATTGTTGGGCACTGAAGCTTTCTTT
>TRBV28|NA|TRBD2|TRBJ2-1
CASSLTSGRWGEQFF
TGTGCCAGCAGTTTGACTAGCGGGAGATGGGGTGAGCAGTTCTTC
>TRBV30|NA|NA|TRBJ2-6
CAGIQDRGAGANVLTF
TGTGCCGGAATTCAGGACAGAGGAGCTGGGGCCAACGTCCTGACTTTC
>TRBV28|NA|NA|TRBJ1-1
CASSPPRQLNTEAFF
TGTGCCAGCAGTCCACCGAGGCAGCTGAACACTGAAGCTTTCTTT
>TRBV6-1|NA|NA|TRBJ2-1
CASSESRYSYNEQFF
TGTGCCAGCAGTGAATCCAGGTATTCCTACAATGAGCAGTTCTTC
>TRBV5-1|NA|NA|TRBJ1-2
CASSKDRSNYGYTF
TGCGCCAGCAGCAAAGACAGGTCTAACTATGGCTACACCTTC
>TRBV11-2|NA|NA|TRBJ1-1
CASSFGRVGTEAFF
TGTGCCAGCAGCTTTGGGAGGGTGGGCACTGAAGCTTTCTTT
>TRBV19|few|NA|TRBJ2-5
CASANGAGGQETQYF
TGTGCCAGCGCCAATGGGGCAGGGGGGCAAGAGACCCAGTACTTC
>TRBV27|once|NA|TRBJ2-7
CASSLPRPGGGTRLYEQYF
TGTGCCAGCAGTTTGCCGAGACCGGGTGGGGGTACTAGACTCTACGAGCAGTACTTC
>TRBV19|NA|NA|TRBJ1-1
CASSPGPNTEAFF
TGTGCCAGTAGTCCAGGGCCGAACACTGAAGCTTTCTTT
>TRBV28|NA|TRBD2|TRBJ2-5
CASSLRLAGAQETQYF
TGTGCCAGCAGTTTGCGACTAGCGGGTGCGCAAGAGACCCAGTACTTC
>TRBV25-1|NA|TRBD1|TRBJ1-4
CASTPGGYEKLFF
TGTGCCAGCACCCCAGGGGGCTACGAAAAACTGTTTTTT
>TRBV4-1|NA|NA|TRBJ1-2
CASSQDWTDYGYTF
TGCGCCAGCAGCCAAGACTGGACGGACTATGGCTACACCTTC
>TRBV2|NA|NA|TRBJ1-3
CASSDFTGISGNTIYF
TGTGCCAGCAGTGATTTTACGGGAATCTCTGGAAACACCATATATTTT
>TRBV5-1|few|TRBD1|TRBJ2-4
CASSLGQGRDIQYF
TGCGCCAGCAGCTTGGGACAGGGAAGGGACATTCAGTACTTC
>TRBV6-5|NA|TRBD2|TRBJ2-7
CASSPSGSYEQYF
TGTGCCAGCAGTCCTAGCGGGAGCTACGAGCAGTACTTC
>TRBV27|NA|NA|TRBJ1-6
CASSLASDSPLHF
TGTGCCAGCAGTTTAGCGTCCGATTCACCCCTCCACTTT
>TRBV5-5|NA|NA|TRBJ1-3
CASSLLGHRSGNTIYF
TGTGCCAGCAGCTTGCTGGGGCATCGGTCTGGAAACACCATATATTTT
>TRBV27|NA|NA|TRBJ2-7
CASSLSGRVNEQYF
TGTGCCAGCAGTTTATCCGGCAGGGTAAACGAGCAGTACTTC
>TRBV4-1|NA|NA|TRBJ1-5
CASSQEGVRGQPQHF
TGCGCCAGCAGCCAAGAGGGTGTTCGCGGCCAGCCCCAGCATTTT